This TCR beta chain is drawn from a study of T-cell memory formation after mild COVID-19. In germline, CDR1 is SGDLS, CDR2 YYNGEE. V was clipped by 0 bases and J by 4 bases, with 14 bases between them. CDR3 length equals 15 residues. TCRdb reprocessed the 5' RACE reads via MiXCR and lists one record per CDR3 protein. Of about 500,000 distinct CDR3 sequences in the sample, roughly 20% are singletons; the top ten hold approximately 13%. This receptor was identified in an adult woman who had mild COVID-19 (a few samples of this study predate the infection). Cell type and time point are not known. Sequencing input: PBMCs or a T cell subset sorted from them (not recorded which). The V gene is TRBV9, the J gene TRBJ2-7; D is unresolved. CDR3 nucleotide sequence: TGTGCCAGCAGCGTAGACAGCGTTCCAGGATACGAGCAGTACTTC. Protein product: CASSVDSVPGYEQYF. Together with reference TRBV9 and TRBJ2-7, the CDR3 gives the full variable domain: DSGVTQTPKHLITATGQRVTLRCSPRSGDLSVYWYQQSLDQGLQFLIQYYNGEERAKGNILERFSAQQFPDLHSELNLSSLELGDSALYFCASSVDSVPGYEQYFGPGTRLTVT.